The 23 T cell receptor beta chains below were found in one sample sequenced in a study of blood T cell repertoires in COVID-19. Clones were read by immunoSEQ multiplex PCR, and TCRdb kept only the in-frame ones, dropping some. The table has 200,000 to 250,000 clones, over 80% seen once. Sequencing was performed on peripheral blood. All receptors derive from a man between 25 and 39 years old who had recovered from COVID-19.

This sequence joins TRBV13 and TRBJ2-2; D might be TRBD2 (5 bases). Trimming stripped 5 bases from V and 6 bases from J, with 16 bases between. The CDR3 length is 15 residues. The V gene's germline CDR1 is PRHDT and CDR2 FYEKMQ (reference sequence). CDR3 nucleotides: TGTGCCAGCAGCCCTCCAAGCGGCCTGCCCGGGGAGCTGTTTTTT. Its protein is CASSPPSGLPGELFF. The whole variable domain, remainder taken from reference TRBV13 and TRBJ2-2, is AAGVIQSPRHLIKEKRETATLKCYPIPRHDTVYWYQQGPGQDPQFLISFYEKMQSDKGSIPDRFSAQQFSDYHSELNMSSLELGDSALYFCASSPPSGLPGELFFGEGSRLTVL.

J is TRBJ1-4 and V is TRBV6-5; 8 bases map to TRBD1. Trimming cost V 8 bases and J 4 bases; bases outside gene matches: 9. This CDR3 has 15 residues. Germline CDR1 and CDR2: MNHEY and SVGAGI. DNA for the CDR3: TGTGCCAGCGTTTTGCCAGGGGGCGGTAATGAAAAACTGTTTTTT. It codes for CASVLPGGGNEKLFF.

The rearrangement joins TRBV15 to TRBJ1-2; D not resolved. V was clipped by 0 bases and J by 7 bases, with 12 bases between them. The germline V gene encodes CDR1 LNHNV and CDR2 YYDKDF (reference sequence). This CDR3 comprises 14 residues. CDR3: CATSRDLLSGGYTF. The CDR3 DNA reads TGTGCCACCAGCAGAGATCTGTTAAGCGGTGGCTACACCTTC.

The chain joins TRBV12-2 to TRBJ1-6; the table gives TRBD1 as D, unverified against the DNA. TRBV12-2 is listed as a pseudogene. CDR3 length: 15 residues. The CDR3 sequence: CASRLRTGGCSPLHF. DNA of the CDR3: TGTGCAAGTCGCTTAAGGACAGGGGGTTGTTCACCCCTCCACTTT.

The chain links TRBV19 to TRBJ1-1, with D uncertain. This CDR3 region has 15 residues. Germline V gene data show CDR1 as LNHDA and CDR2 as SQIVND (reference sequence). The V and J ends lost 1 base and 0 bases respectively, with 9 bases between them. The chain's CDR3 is CASSIGGNMNTEAFF. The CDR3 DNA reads TGTGCCAGTAGTATAGGCGGGAACATGAACACTGAAGCTTTCTTT. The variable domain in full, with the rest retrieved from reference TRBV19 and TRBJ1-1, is DGGITQSPKYLFRKEGQNVTLSCEQNLNHDAMYWYRQDPGQGLRLIYYSQIVNDFQKGDIAEGYSVSREKKESFPLTVTSAQKNPTAFYLCASSIGGNMNTEAFFGQGTRLTVV.

The DNA of the CDR3 is TGCGCCAGCAGCCAAGATTTGGGGGGGGAGCAGTACTTC. Protein: CASSQDLGGEQYF. This sequence joins TRBV4-1 and TRBJ2-7; TRBD2 matches 7 bases. There are 13 residues in the CDR3. After removal of 0 bases from V and 7 bases from J, the junction contained 3 bases not matched to a gene. Per the germline V gene, CDR1 is MGHRA and CDR2 is YSYEKL.

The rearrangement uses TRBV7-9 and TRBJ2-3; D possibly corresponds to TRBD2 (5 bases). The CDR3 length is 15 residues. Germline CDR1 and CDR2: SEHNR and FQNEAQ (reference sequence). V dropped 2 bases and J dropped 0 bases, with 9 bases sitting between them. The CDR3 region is CASSLRRVSTDTQYF. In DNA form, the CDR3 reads TGTGCCAGCAGCTTACGGCGGGTTAGCACAGATACGCAGTATTTT. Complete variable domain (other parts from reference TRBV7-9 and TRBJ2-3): DTGVSQNPRHKITKRGQNVTFRCDPISEHNRLYWYRQTLGQGPEFLTYFQNEAQLEKSRLLSDRFSAERPKGSFSTLEIQRTEQGDSAMYLCASSLRRVSTDTQYFGPGTRLTVL.

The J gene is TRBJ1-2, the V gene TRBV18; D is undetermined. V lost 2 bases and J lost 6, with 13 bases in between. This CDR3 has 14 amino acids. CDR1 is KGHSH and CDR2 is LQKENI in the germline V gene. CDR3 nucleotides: TGTGCCAGCTCACCAATTACTAAGGAGGATGGCTACACCTTC. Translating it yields CASSPITKEDGYTF.

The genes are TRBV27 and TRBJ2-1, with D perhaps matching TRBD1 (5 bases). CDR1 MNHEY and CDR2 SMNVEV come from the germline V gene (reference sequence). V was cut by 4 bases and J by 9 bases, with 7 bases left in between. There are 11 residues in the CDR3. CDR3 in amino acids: CASSSGAEQFF. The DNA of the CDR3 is TGTGCCAGCAGTTCTGGGGCTGAGCAGTTCTTC.

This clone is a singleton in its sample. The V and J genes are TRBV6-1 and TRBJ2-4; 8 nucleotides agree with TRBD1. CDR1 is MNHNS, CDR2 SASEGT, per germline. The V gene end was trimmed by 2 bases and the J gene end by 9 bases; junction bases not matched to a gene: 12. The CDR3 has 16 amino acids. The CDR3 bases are TGTGCCAGCAGTGAACAGGGGGCTGGCGCCTTCGGCATTCAGTACTTC. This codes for CASSEQGAGAFGIQYF.

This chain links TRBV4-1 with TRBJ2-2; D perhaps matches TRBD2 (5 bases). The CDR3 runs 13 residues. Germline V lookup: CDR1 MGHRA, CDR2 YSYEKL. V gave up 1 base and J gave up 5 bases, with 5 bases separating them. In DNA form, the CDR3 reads TGCGCCAGCAGCCAAGGAGGGACCGGGGAGCTGTTTTTT. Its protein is CASSQGGTGELFF.

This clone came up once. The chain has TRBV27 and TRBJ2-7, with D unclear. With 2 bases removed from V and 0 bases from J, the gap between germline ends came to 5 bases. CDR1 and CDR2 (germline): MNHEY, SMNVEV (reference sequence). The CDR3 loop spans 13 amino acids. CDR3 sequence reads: CASSLTISYEQYF. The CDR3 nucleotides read TGTGCCAGCAGTTTAACAATCTCCTACGAGCAGTACTTC.

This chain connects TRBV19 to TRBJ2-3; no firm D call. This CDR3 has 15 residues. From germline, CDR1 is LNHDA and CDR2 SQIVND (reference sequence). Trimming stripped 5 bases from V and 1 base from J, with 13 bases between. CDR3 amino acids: CASSEYQARTDTQYF. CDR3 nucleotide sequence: TGTGCCAGTAGTGAATACCAAGCCCGCACAGATACGCAGTATTTT. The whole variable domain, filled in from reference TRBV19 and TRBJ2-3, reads DGGITQSPKYLFRKEGQNVTLSCEQNLNHDAMYWYRQDPGQGLRLIYYSQIVNDFQKGDIAEGYSVSREKKESFPLTVTSAQKNPTAFYLCASSEYQARTDTQYFGPGTRLTVL.

CDR3 amino acids: CASSLVAGKYNEQFF. In DNA, the CDR3 is TGTGCCAGCAGCTTAGTGGCGGGGAAATACAATGAGCAGTTCTTC. V gene TRBV7-8 combines with J gene TRBJ2-1; D possibly corresponds to TRBD2 (6 bases). The germline V gene encodes CDR1 SGHVS and CDR2 FQNEAQ. With 1 base removed from V and 4 bases from J, the gap between germline ends came to 11 bases. This CDR3 has 15 residues.

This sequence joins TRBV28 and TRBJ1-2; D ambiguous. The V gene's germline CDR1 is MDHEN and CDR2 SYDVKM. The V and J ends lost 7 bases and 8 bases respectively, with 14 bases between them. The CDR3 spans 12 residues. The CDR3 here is CASKQTAEGYTF. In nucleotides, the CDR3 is TGTGCCAGCAAACAAACAGCGGAGGGCTACACCTTC.

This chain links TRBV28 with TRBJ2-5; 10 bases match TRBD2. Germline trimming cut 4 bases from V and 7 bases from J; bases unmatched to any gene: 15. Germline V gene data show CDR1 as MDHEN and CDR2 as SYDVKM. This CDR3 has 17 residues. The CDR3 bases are TGTGCCAGCAGTTCTTTAAAGCGGGGGGGCCAGCAACGGACCCAGTACTTC. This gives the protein CASSSLKRGGQQRTQYF.

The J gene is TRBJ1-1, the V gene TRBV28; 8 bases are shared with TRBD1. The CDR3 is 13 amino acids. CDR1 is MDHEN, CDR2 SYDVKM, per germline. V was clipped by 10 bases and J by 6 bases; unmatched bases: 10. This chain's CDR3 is CAIKLDRGAEAFF. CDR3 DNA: TGTGCCATCAAACTAGACAGGGGCGCTGAAGCTTTCTTT.

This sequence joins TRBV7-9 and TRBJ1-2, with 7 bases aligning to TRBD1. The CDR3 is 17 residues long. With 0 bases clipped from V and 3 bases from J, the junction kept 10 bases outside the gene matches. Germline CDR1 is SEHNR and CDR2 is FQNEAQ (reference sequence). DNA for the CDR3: TGTGCCAGCAGCTTAGCTTTGGGACAGCCGGGCGACTATGGCTACACCTTC. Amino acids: CASSLALGQPGDYGYTF.

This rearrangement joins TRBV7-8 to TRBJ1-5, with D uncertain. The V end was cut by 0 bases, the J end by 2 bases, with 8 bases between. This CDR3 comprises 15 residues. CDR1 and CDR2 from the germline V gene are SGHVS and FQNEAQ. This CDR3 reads CASSLARFGNQPQHF. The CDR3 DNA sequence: TGTGCCAGCAGCTTAGCGAGATTTGGCAATCAGCCCCAGCATTTT.

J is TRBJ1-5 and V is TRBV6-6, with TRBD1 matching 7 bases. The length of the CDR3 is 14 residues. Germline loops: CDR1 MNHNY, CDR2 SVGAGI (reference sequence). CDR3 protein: CATRGQATNQPQHF. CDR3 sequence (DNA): TGTGCTACCCGAGGACAGGCCACCAATCAGCCCCAGCATTTT.

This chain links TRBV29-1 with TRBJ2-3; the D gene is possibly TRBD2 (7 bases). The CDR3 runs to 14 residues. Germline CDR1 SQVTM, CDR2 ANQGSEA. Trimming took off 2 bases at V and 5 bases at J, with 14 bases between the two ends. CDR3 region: CSVETGGRGDTQYF. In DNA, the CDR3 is TGCAGCGTTGAAACCGGGGGGCGCGGAGATACGCAGTATTTT.

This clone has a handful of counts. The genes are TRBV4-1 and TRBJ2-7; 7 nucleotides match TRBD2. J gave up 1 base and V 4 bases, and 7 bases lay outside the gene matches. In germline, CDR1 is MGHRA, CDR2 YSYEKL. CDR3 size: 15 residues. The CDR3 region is CASSREASGSYEQYF. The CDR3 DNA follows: TGCGCCAGCAGCCGGGAGGCTAGCGGTTCCTACGAGCAGTACTTC.

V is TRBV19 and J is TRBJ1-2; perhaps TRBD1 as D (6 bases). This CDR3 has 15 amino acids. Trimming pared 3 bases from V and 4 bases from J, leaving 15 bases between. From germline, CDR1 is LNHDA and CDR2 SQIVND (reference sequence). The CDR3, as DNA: TGTGCCAGTAGTATGGGTTTGGGACAAAGCTATGGCTACACCTTC. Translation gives CASSMGLGQSYGYTF.